The 22 T cell receptor beta chains reported below all come from one sample, sequenced in a study of T-cell memory formation after mild COVID-19 (dated by TCRdb to the early 2020s). Library preparation was by 5' RACE. Sequencing instrument: Illumina NovaSeq 6000. TCRdb's own reprocessing of the public reads used fastp at Q25 and MiXCR and kept productive beta chains. Rows merge per CDR3 protein into single entries with the most common DNA and genes. The sample contains around 300,000 distinct CDR3 sequences, around 8% of them found a single time. The ten largest clones add up to 20% to 25% of the sample. Sequencing was performed on PBMCs or a T cell subset sorted from them (not recorded which). These receptors all come from a young man who had mild COVID-19 (a few samples of this study predate the infection). The sample titles of this study are shuffled in the database, so cell type and time point are left out; the donor was told from shared clones.

This clonotype was seen a few times. The V gene is TRBV6-5, the J gene TRBJ1-1; tentative D call: TRBD1 (5 bases). CDR1 and CDR2 (germline): MNHEY, SVGAGI. V was pared by 6 bases and J by 2 bases, with 7 bases between. This CDR3 comprises 12 residues. The CDR3 bases are TGTGCCAGCAGGGGGCTAAACACTGAAGCTTTCTTT. It codes for CASRGLNTEAFF.

This clonotype was found a few times. The chain has TRBV7-9 and TRBJ2-7; 7 bases align to TRBD1. The ends lost 5 bases at V and 6 bases at J; junction bases unmatched: 7. The CDR3 runs to 13 residues. The germline V gene encodes CDR1 SEHNR and CDR2 FQNEAQ (reference sequence). CDR3 loop: CASSPPDRAEQYV. CDR3 DNA sequence: TGTGCCAGCAGCCCCCCCGACAGGGCCGAGCAGTACGTC.

Comment on this clonotype: One junction end disagrees with the germline gene, perhaps due to a read error. The chain is built from TRBV7-9 and TRBJ1-1, with unresolved D. This CDR3 is built from 14 residues. The germline V gene has CDR1 SEHNR and CDR2 FQNEAQ (reference sequence). CDR3 region: CASSLAGEVTEAFF. The CDR3 DNA reads TGTGCCAGCAGCCTAGCCGGGGAGGTGACTGAAGCTTTCTTT.

There are a few counts of this clonotype. This chain joins TRBV12-3 or TRBV12-4 and TRBJ2-5; TRBD2 might be the D (5 bases). The V end lost 5 bases, the J end lost 2 bases, and 12 bases lay between the germline ends. This CDR3 comprises 14 residues. CDR3 bases: TGTGCCAGCAGTCACCCGGACTTTCAAGAGACCCAGTACTTC. The encoded protein is CASSHPDFQETQYF.

The chain is built from TRBV25-1 and TRBJ1-5, with TRBD1 identical over 8 bases. With V trimmed by 1 base and J by 7 bases, 0 bases remained unmatched. The CDR3 extends over 13 amino acids. The germline gives CDR1 MGHDK, CDR2 SYGVNS. CDR3 in amino acids: CASSEWTGQPQHF. The CDR3 DNA sequence: TGTGCCAGCAGTGAATGGACAGGGCAGCCCCAGCATTTT.

The gene calls are TRBV30 and TRBJ2-2, with D maybe TRBD1 (5 bases). Germline assignment: CDR1 GTSNPN and CDR2 SVGIG (reference sequence). This CDR3 comprises 13 residues. V lost 0 bases, J lost 8 bases, and 10 bases lay in between. The CDR3 coding sequence is TGTGCCTGGAGTGTAACAGGTGCTGGGGAGCTGTTTTTT. This encodes CAWSVTGAGELFF.

The sample holds many counts of this clonotype. The V call is TRBV15, the J call TRBJ2-3; TRBD1 agrees at 9 bases. Germline V gene sequence: CDR1 LNHNV, CDR2 YYDKDF (reference sequence). With 5 bases clipped from V and 4 bases from J, the junction kept 10 bases outside the gene matches. The CDR3 sequence is 16 residues long. The CDR3 DNA is TGTGCCACCAGCTTCCGGGACAGGGAAGGCCCAGATACGCAGTATTTT. Protein product: CATSFRDREGPDTQYF. Variable domain in full (rest from reference TRBV15 and TRBJ2-3): DAMVIQNPRYQVTQFGKPVTLSCSQTLNHNVMYWYQQKSSQAPKLLFHYYDKDFNNEADTPDNFQSRRPNTSFCFLDIRSPGLGDTAMYLCATSFRDREGPDTQYFGPGTRLTVL.

The chain recombines TRBV30 with TRBJ2-7; D is perhaps TRBD2 (5 bases). Germline V gene sequence: CDR1 GTSNPN, CDR2 SVGIG (reference sequence). The CDR3 consists of 13 residues. Trimming shortened V by 5 bases and J by 2 bases, and 13 bases separated the two germline ends. In nucleotides, the CDR3 is TGTGCCTGGGTGGAGGCACACACCTACGAGCAGTACTTC. Encoded protein: CAWVEAHTYEQYF.

The table lists this clonotype with a few counts. The chain combines TRBV19 with TRBJ1-6; no clear D gene. The CDR3 is 12 amino acids. Trimming cost V 3 bases and J 6 bases, with 3 bases left between them. Per the germline V gene, CDR1 is LNHDA and CDR2 is SQIVND (reference sequence). The CDR3, as DNA: TGTGCCAGTAGTATCGGTAATTCACCCCTCCACTTT. Translated, it gives CASSIGNSPLHF.

A few counts support this clonotype. The J gene is TRBJ2-1, the V gene TRBV12-3 or TRBV12-4; 9 positions match TRBD2. This CDR3 comprises 17 residues. Unmatched junction bases numbered 10, after V lost 5 bases and J lost 2 bases. CDR3 sequence reads: CASSDSRGGGTYNEQFF. CDR3 nucleotide sequence: TGTGCCAGCAGTGATTCGCGGGGGGGCGGAACCTACAATGAGCAGTTCTTC.

The V call is TRBV11-2, the J call TRBJ2-3; 7 bases are a match to TRBD1. The germline V gene encodes CDR1 SGHAT and CDR2 FQNNGV. The CDR3 consists of 16 residues. V gave up 5 bases and J gave up 6 bases; unmatched junction bases: 14. CDR3 nucleotide sequence: TGTGCCAGCAGCCCATCCCTAGACAGGGCGAGCGATACGCAGTATTTT. Translation: CASSPSLDRASDTQYF.

The V and J genes are TRBV5-1 and TRBJ1-6, with 7 bases identical to TRBD1. CDR1 and CDR2 from the germline V gene are SGHRS and YFSETQ. The V and J ends lost 0 bases and 10 bases, in that order; junction bases with no gene match: 4. This CDR3 comprises 14 residues. The CDR3 loop reads CASSLDTGESPLHF. The CDR3 bases are TGCGCCAGCAGCTTGGACACAGGGGAGTCACCCCTCCACTTT.

This clonotype was detected a few times. This rearrangement joins TRBV20-1 to TRBJ1-1, with TRBD1 matching 7 bases. The CDR3 loop spans 12 amino acids. Germline CDR1 DFQATT, CDR2 SNEGSKA (reference sequence). J lost 1 base, V lost 6 bases, and 2 bases had no gene match. The CDR3 DNA is TGCAGTGCCGACAGGGCGAACACTGAAGCTTTCTTT. Translated, it gives CSADRANTEAFF.

This clonotype was seen a few times. The chain combines TRBV24-1 with TRBJ2-7, with TRBD1 matching 7 bases. CDR3 size: 16 residues. Germline V gives CDR1 KGHDR, CDR2 SFDVKD. V trimming: 5 bases; J trimming: 4 bases; junction bases outside the gene matches: 13. The chain's CDR3 is CATSARGSVQDYEQYV. The CDR3 DNA reads as TGTGCCACCAGTGCCAGGGGGTCAGTTCAAGATTACGAGCAGTACGTC.

V usage is TRBV7-9 and J usage is TRBJ1-6; TRBD1 aligns across 10 bases. The CDR3 loop spans 14 amino acids. Per germline, CDR1 SEHNR and CDR2 FQNEAQ (reference sequence). The trim removed 3 bases at V and 8 bases at J, leaving 1 base unmatched. The CDR3 loop is CASSLTGGHSPLHF. The CDR3 DNA is TGTGCCAGCAGCTTGACAGGGGGCCATTCACCCCTCCACTTT.

The rearrangement links TRBV4-1 to TRBJ1-2; D unclear. V was clipped by 5 bases and J by 3 bases, with 7 bases between them. CDR1 MGHRA and CDR2 YSYEKL come from the germline V gene. CDR3 length: 12 residues. The CDR3 coding sequence is TGCGCCAGCAGCGGGAGCTACTATGGCTACACCTTC. Protein product: CASSGSYYGYTF.

The CDR3 protein is CASVLGSGANVLTF. CDR3 nucleotides: TGTGCCAGCGTACTGGGGTCTGGGGCCAACGTCCTGACTTTC. The chain carries TRBV11-2 and TRBJ2-6, with D unclear. V lost 8 bases and J lost 1, with 9 bases in between. CDR1 is SGHAT and CDR2 is FQNNGV in the germline V gene. The CDR3 is 14 residues long.

The CDR3 reads CASSLTTGSYGYTF. CDR3 DNA sequence: TGTGCCAGCAGCTTGACTACAGGGTCTTATGGCTACACCTTC. V gene TRBV5-4 combines with J gene TRBJ1-2, with D possibly being TRBD1 (6 bases). V was trimmed by 1 base and J by 5 bases, leaving 12 bases between them. This CDR3 is 14 amino acids long. Per the germline V gene, CDR1 is SGHNT and CDR2 is YYREEE (reference sequence). The entire variable domain, with the rest obtained from reference TRBV5-4 and TRBJ1-2, is as follows: ETGVTQSPTHLIKTRGQQVTLRCSSQSGHNTVSWYQQALGQGPQFIFQYYREEENGRGNFPPRFSGLQFPNYSSELNVNALELDDSALYLCASSLTTGSYGYTFGSGTRLTVV.

This clonotype showed up many times. The genes are TRBV7-2 and TRBJ2-3, with D maybe TRBD1 (6 bases). The CDR3 spans 16 residues. Trimming pared 4 bases from V and 2 bases from J, leaving 16 bases between. The germline V gene has CDR1 SGHTA and CDR2 FQGNSA. The CDR3 is CASSSRDTVNTDTQYF. The DNA for the CDR3 is TGTGCCAGCAGCTCACGGGACACGGTGAACACAGATACGCAGTATTTT.

CDR3 protein: CASSLAGGGNSNQPQHF. In DNA, the CDR3 is TGTGCCAGCAGCTTGGCCGGAGGCGGGAATAGCAATCAGCCCCAGCATTTT. The chain carries TRBV5-5 and TRBJ1-5, with unresolved D. V lost 0 bases to trimming and J lost 0 bases, with 13 bases between them. The CDR3 length is 17 residues. Germline CDR1 reads SGHKS; CDR2 reads YYEKEE (reference sequence).

This clonotype came up a few times. The CDR3 spells CASSRSGLAGSHEQYF. The DNA of the CDR3 is TGCGCCAGCAGCCGTTCGGGACTAGCGGGGAGTCACGAGCAGTACTTC. The chain links TRBV4-1 to TRBJ2-7, with 13 bases aligning to TRBD2. The germline V gene has CDR1 MGHRA and CDR2 YSYEKL. CDR3 length: 16 residues. V shed 4 bases and J 5 bases; nucleotides not matched to a gene: 8.

This clonotype occurred a few times. V and J are TRBV20-1 and TRBJ2-4; D uncertain. V gave up 6 bases and J gave up 0 bases, with 21 bases separating them. Germline CDR1 is DFQATT and CDR2 is SNEGSKA (reference sequence). This CDR3 comprises 17 residues. The CDR3 DNA reads TGCAGTGCCCCGACTGAGCTGAGCCTAAAAGCCAAAAACATTCAGTACTTC. Protein sequence: CSAPTELSLKAKNIQYF.